This TCR beta chain was captured by sequencing in a study of T-cell reconstitution after alpha-beta-depleted transplantation in children. It was with unique molecular identifiers that the TCRbeta library was prepared. TCRdb fed the PCR reads into MiXCR, producing one record per CDR3 protein. The table has about 900,000 distinct CDR3 sequences, about 29% seen once. Findings of the study overall: Among T cells one year after transplant, newly produced cells accounted for most counts and diversity. Reportedly, roughly two months post-transplant, alpha-beta T cells arose from several hundred expanded graft clones. Recipient T cells and thymic progenitors that survived were the source of the high TCRbeta diversity seen at day 60 in some patients.

Comment on this clonotype: The antigen is undetermined.

This receptor was obtained from a boy less than two years old who had a stem cell transplant for SCID, so the T cells may come from the graft donor. The sequencing here drew on PBMCs, mostly from graft donor cells, taken 360 days after TCRalphabeta/CD19-depleted stem cell transplant.

CDR3 sequence (DNA): TGCAGTGCTAGACCCTCGGCCCGCTACGAGCAGTACTTC. Amino acid sequence: CSARPSARYEQYF. V and J are TRBV20-1 and TRBJ2-7; unclear D gene. There are 13 residues in the CDR3. CDR1 is DFQATT, CDR2 SNEGSKA, per germline (reference sequence). The V gene lost 2 bases and the J gene lost 3 bases, with 11 bases spanning the gap.